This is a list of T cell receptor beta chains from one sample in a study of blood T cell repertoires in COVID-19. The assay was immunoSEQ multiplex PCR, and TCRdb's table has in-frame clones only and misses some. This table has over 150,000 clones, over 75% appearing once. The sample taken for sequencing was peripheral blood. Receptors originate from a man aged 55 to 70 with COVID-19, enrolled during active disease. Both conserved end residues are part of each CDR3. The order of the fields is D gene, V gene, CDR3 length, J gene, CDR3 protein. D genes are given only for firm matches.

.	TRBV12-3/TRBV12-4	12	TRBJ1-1	CASSFSGREAFF
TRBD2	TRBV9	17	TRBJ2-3	CASSPTGLAGRTDTQYF
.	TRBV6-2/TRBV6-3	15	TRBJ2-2	CASSVSTSRAGELFF
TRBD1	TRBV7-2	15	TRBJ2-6	CASSWSGGGANVLTF
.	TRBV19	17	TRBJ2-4	CASSPQTGRNAKNIQYF
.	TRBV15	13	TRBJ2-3	CATRPGVSDTQYF
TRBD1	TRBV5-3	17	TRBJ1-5	CARSLTQQGNSNQPQHF
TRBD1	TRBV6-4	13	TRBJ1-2	CASSGGDSYGYTF
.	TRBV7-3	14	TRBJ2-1	CASSRVASYNEQFF
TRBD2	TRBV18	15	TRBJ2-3	CASSLSSGSTDTQYF
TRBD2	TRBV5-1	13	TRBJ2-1	CASSFTSVSEQFF
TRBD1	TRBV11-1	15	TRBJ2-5	CASSPRDRGQETQYF
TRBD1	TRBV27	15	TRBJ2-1	CASSPQGASYNEQFF
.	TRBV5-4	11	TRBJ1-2	CASSLNFGYTF
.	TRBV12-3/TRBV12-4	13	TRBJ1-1	CASSLSLNTEAFF
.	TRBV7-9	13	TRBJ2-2	CASRLTGTGELFF
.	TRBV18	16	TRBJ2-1	CASSPPSGTSYNEQFF